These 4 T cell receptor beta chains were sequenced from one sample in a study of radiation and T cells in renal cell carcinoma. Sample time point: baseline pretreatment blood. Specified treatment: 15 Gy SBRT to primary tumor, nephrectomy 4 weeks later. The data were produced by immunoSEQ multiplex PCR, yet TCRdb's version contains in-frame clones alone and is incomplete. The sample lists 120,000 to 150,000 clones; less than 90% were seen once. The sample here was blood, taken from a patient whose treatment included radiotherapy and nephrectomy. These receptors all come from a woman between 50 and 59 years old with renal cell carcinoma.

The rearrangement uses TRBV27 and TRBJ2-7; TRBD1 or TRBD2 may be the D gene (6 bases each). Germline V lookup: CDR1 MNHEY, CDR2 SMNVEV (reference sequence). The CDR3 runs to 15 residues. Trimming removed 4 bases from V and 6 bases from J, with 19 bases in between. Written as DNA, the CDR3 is TGTGCCAGCAGTTCCGGGGGCGTTGGGGCTGGCGAGCAGTACTTC. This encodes CASSSGGVGAGEQYF.

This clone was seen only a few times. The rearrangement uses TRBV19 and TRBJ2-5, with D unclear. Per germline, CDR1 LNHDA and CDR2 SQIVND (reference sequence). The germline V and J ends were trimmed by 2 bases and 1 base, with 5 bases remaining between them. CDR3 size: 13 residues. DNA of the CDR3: TGTGCCAGTAGTATAATAGCCCAAGAGACCCAGTACTTC. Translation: CASSIIAQETQYF.

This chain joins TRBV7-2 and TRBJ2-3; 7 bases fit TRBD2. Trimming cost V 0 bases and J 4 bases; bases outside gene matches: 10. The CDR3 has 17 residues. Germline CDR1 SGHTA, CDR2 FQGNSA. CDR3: CASSLASVGRTADTQYF. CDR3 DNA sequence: TGTGCCAGCAGCTTAGCTTCTGTCGGGAGGACCGCAGATACGCAGTATTTT.

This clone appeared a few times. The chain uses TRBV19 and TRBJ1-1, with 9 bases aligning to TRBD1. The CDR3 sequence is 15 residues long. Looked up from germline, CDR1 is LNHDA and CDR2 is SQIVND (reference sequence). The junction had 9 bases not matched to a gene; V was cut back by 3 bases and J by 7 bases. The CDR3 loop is CASSMTGGVTNEAFF. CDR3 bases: TGTGCCAGTAGTATGACAGGGGGGGTTACGAATGAAGCTTTCTTT.